One and the same sample provided the 8 T cell receptor beta chains below, sequenced in a study of technical replicates of blood from several donors. Measured with immunoSEQ multiplex PCR; TCRdb has only the in-frame clones, and not every one. In the table there are tens of thousands of clones, about 94% of which are singletons. The sample comprised T cells isolated from PBMCs. All receptors come from a human donor in good health.

The CDR3 region has the DNA TGTGCCATCAGTGACGGGGACAGGGGGATTGATAATTCACCCCTCCACTTT. This translates into CAISDGDRGIDNSPLHF. The V call is TRBV10-3, the J call TRBJ1-6; 11 bases are shared with TRBD1. CDR1 is ENHRY and CDR2 is SYGVKD in the germline V gene. The CDR3 is 17 residues long. The junction had 6 bases not matched to a gene; V was cut back by 3 bases and J by 5 bases.

This clone occurred once. The genes are TRBV5-5 and TRBJ2-7; 7 bases are shared with TRBD2. There are 17 residues in the CDR3. The V segment lost 4 bases and the J segment 2 bases; nucleotides outside the gene matches: 15. Germline V gene data show CDR1 as SGHKS and CDR2 as YYEKEE (reference sequence). As DNA, the CDR3 is TGTGCCAGCAGCCTAGGTTTATTGCGGGAGATACCCTACGAGCAGTACTTC. This gives the protein CASSLGLLREIPYEQYF.

The gene calls are TRBV27 and TRBJ1-4; no clear D gene. The CDR3 extends over 13 amino acids. CDR1 is MNHEY and CDR2 is SMNVEV in the germline V gene (reference sequence). V was cut by 5 bases and J by 6 bases, with 10 bases left in between. The CDR3 nucleotides read TGTGCCAGCAGTGTTTCTTTTCATGAAAAACTGTTTTTT. Its translation: CASSVSFHEKLFF. The variable domain in full, with the rest retrieved from reference TRBV27 and TRBJ1-4, is EAQVTQNPRYLITVTGKKLTVTCSQNMNHEYMSWYRQDPGLGLRQIYYSMNVEVTDKGDVPEGYKVSRKEKRNFPLILESPSPNQTSLYFCASSVSFHEKLFFGSGTQLSVL.

The chain joins TRBV6-1 to TRBJ1-5; no reliable D call. Germline CDR1 reads MNHNS; CDR2 reads SASEGT. The CDR3 is 14 residues long. Trimming stripped 2 bases from V and 6 bases from J, with 11 bases between. This CDR3 reads CASSESGGIQPQHF. The CDR3 bases are TGTGCCAGCAGTGAATCTGGAGGTATTCAGCCCCAGCATTTT.

V is TRBV4-2 and J is TRBJ2-7; D might be TRBD1 (5 bases). V lost 0 bases, J lost 0 bases, and 15 bases lay in between. The CDR3 is made up of 17 amino acids. The germline CDR1 and CDR2 sequences are LGHNA and YNFKEQ. CDR3 bases: TGTGCCAGCAGCCAAGAGAAGTCACAGGACAACTCCTACGAGCAGTACTTC. This sequence encodes CASSQEKSQDNSYEQYF.

V is TRBV7-9 and J is TRBJ2-7; D perhaps matches TRBD2 (8 bases). Looked up from germline, CDR1 is SEHNR and CDR2 is FQNEAQ (reference sequence). Between the trimmed V and J ends, which lost 1 base and 5 bases, there was a span of 21 bases. The CDR3 is 17 residues long. CDR3 residues: CASSLGVSGGGQDEQYF. The CDR3 DNA sequence: TGTGCCAGCAGCTTAGGCGTTTCGGGAGGGGGCCAGGACGAGCAGTACTTC.

This clone was counted once. V usage is TRBV10-2 and J usage is TRBJ2-2, with unresolved D. Trimming cost V 7 bases and J 8 bases, with 14 bases left between them. The germline gives CDR1 WSHSY, CDR2 SAAADI. The CDR3 extends over 13 amino acids. CDR3 region: CASTLFTRGELFF. In DNA form, the CDR3 reads TGCGCCAGCACCCTTTTTACCCGGGGGGAGCTGTTTTTT.

V usage is TRBV7-3 and J usage is TRBJ2-3, with 13 positions matching TRBD2. Germline values: CDR1 SGHTA, CDR2 FQGTGA. The length of the CDR3 is 18 residues. V was pared by 3 bases and J by 4 bases, with 10 bases of the junction left unmatched. The CDR3 protein is CASSLPRTSGGASDTQYF. The CDR3 DNA is TGTGCCAGCAGCTTGCCCCGAACTAGCGGGGGGGCATCAGATACGCAGTATTTT.